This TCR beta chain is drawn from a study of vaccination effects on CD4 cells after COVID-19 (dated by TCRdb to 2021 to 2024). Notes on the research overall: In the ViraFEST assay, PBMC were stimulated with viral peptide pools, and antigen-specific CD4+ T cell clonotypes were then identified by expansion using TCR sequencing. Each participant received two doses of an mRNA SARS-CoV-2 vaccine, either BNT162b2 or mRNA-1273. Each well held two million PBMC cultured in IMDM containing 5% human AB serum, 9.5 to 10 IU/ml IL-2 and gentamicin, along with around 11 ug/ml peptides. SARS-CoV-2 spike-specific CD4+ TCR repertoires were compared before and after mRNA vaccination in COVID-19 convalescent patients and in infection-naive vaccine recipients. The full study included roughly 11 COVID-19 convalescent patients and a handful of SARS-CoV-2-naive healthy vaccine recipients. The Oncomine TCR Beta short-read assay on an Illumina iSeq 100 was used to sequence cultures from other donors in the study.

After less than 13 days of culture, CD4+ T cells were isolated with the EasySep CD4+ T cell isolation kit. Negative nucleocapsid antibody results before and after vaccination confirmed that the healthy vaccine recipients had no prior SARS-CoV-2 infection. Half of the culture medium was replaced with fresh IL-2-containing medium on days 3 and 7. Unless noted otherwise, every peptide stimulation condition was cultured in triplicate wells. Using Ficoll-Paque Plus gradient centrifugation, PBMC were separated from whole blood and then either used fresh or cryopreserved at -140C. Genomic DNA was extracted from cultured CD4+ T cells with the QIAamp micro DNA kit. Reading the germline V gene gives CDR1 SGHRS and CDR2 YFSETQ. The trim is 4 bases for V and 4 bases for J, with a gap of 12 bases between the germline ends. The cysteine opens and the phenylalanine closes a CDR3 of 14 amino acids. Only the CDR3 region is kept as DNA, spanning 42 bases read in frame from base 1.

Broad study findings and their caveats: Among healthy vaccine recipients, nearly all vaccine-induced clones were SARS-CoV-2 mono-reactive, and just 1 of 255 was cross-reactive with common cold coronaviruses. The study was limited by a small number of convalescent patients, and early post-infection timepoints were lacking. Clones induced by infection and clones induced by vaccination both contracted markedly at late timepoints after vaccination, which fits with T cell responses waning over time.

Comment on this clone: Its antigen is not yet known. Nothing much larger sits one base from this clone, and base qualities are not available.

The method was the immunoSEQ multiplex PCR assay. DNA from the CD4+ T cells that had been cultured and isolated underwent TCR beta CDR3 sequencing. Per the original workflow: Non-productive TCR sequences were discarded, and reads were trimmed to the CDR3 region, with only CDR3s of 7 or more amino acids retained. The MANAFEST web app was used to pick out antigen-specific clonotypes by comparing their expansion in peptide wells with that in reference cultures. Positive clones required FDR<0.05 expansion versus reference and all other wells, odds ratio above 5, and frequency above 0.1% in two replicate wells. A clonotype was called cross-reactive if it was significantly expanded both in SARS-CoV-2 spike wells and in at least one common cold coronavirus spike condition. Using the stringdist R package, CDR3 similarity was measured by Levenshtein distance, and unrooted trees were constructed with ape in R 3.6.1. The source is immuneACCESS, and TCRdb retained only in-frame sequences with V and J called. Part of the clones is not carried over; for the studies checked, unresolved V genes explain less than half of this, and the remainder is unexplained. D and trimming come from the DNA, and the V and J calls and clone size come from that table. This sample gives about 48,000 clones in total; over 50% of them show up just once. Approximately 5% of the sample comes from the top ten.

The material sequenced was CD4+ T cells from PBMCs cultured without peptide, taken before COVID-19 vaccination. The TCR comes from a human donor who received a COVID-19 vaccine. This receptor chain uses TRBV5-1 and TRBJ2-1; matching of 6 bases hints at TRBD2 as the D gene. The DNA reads TGCGCCAGCAGCCTCTGGAGGGCGTACAATGAGCAGTTCTTC. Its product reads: CASSLWRAYNEQFF.